One sample yielded the 25 T cell receptor beta chains listed below, sequenced in a study of blood T cell repertoires in COVID-19. Measured with immunoSEQ multiplex PCR; TCRdb has only the in-frame clones, and not every one. This sample yields some 150,000 clones, of which roughly 85% are seen a single time; about 2.8% belongs to the top ten. The material sequenced was peripheral blood. The origin of the receptors is a human donor with acute or convalescent COVID-19. The donor label of this sample is uncertain.

This chain links TRBV19 with TRBJ1-1; D gene ambiguous. Germline-derived CDR1 and CDR2 are LNHDA and SQIVND (reference sequence). There are 14 residues in the CDR3. Trimming left V 1 base short and J 0 bases short, with 6 bases between. The CDR3 DNA reads TGTGCCAGTAGTATAGGTCCCATGAACACTGAAGCTTTCTTT. It codes for CASSIGPMNTEAFF.

This chain links TRBV7-4 with TRBJ1-5, with 10 bases aligning to TRBD1. CDR1 is SGHVT, CDR2 SQSDAQ, per germline. There are 16 residues in the CDR3. V trimming: 1 base; J trimming: 6 bases; junction bases outside the gene matches: 6. The CDR3 bases are TGTGCCAGCAGCTTAGGGGACAGGGGTCGCGGTCAGCCCCAGCATTTT. Its protein product is CASSLGDRGRGQPQHF.

The chain employs TRBV4-1 and TRBJ2-5; TRBD2 agrees at 11 bases. CDR3 size: 16 residues. The V and J ends lost 4 bases and 5 bases, in that order; junction bases with no gene match: 9. Per the germline V gene, CDR1 is MGHRA and CDR2 is YSYEKL. CDR3 protein: CASSPEGRTSGETQYF. The CDR3 bases are TGCGCCAGCAGCCCGGAGGGCCGGACTAGCGGGGAGACCCAGTACTTC.

This clone appeared a single time. The genes are TRBV2 and TRBJ1-5; maybe TRBD1 (6 bases). This CDR3 is 14 amino acids long. Per germline, CDR1 SNHLY and CDR2 FYNNEI. V lost 7 bases, J lost 6 bases, and 16 bases lay in between. The CDR3 bases are TGTGCCAGCACTTACAGGGATCAGGGTCAGCCCCAGCATTTT. It is translated as CASTYRDQGQPQHF.

This clone showed up just once. The chain links TRBV12-3 or TRBV12-4 to TRBJ1-6; no firm D call. Trimming took 3 bases from V and 9 from J, leaving 9 bases between them. This CDR3 contains 13 residues. In nucleotides, the CDR3 is TGTGCCAGCAGTTTGGGAGGGTTTTCACCCCTCCACTTT. The encoded protein is CASSLGGFSPLHF.

The genes are TRBV5-1 and TRBJ1-4; D possibly corresponds to TRBD1 (6 bases). The CDR3 extends over 15 amino acids. CDR1 is SGHRS and CDR2 is YFSETQ in the germline V gene. V was cut by 4 bases and J by 2 bases, with 12 bases left in between. DNA for the CDR3: TGCGCCAGCAGCCCCTCAGGGGCGACTAATGAAAAACTGTTTTTT. It translates to CASSPSGATNEKLFF.

CDR3 in amino acids: CASKAEQGRLLAKNIQYF. The CDR3 DNA is TGTGCCAGCAAGGCGGAGCAGGGCAGATTACTAGCCAAAAACATTCAGTACTTC. This sequence joins TRBV5-5 and TRBJ2-4; TRBD1 is a possible D gene (5 bases). Trimming stripped 6 bases from V and 0 bases from J, with 22 bases between. Germline loops: CDR1 SGHKS, CDR2 YYEKEE (reference sequence). The CDR3 totals 18 residues.

The genes are TRBV2 and TRBJ1-1, with D unclear. CDR3 length: 13 residues. The V end lost 8 bases, the J end lost 0 bases, and 10 bases lay between the germline ends. Germline V CDR1 and CDR2: SNHLY, FYNNEI. The CDR3 DNA follows: TGTGCCAGCGGCAGAACCATGAACACTGAAGCTTTCTTT. Translated: CASGRTMNTEAFF.

This clone was recorded a few times. The V and J genes are TRBV11-2 and TRBJ2-7; 12 bases map to TRBD2. From germline, CDR1 is SGHAT and CDR2 FQNNGV. The V gene end was trimmed by 5 bases and the J gene end by 2 bases; junction bases not matched to a gene: 7. This CDR3 region has 16 residues. In DNA form, the CDR3 reads TGTGCCAGCAGCAGGGGACTAGCGGGCAACACCTACGAGCAGTACGTC. This sequence encodes CASSRGLAGNTYEQYV.

The rearrangement uses TRBV28 and TRBJ2-4, with D possibly being TRBD2 (5 bases). The V end was cut by 7 bases, the J end by 1 base, with 8 bases between. Germline V CDR1 and CDR2: MDHEN, SYDVKM. The CDR3 has 13 residues. CDR3 nucleotide sequence: TGTGCCAGCAATAGGGAGGCCAAAAACATTCAGTACTTC. This sequence encodes CASNREAKNIQYF.

CDR3 DNA: TGTGCCAGCAGCGAGACGAGGGCAGATACGCAGTATTTT. Translated: CASSETRADTQYF. The gene calls are TRBV5-4 and TRBJ2-3; D may be TRBD2 (5 bases). The CDR3 contains 13 residues. Germline CDR1 and CDR2: SGHNT and YYREEE (reference sequence). V shed 4 bases and J shed 4 bases, with 10 bases lying between them.

The J gene is TRBJ2-5, the V gene TRBV28, with 8 bases that match TRBD1. Germline values: CDR1 MDHEN, CDR2 SYDVKM. The CDR3 has 13 amino acids. V lost 4 bases and J lost 7; bases outside the gene matches: 5. CDR3 residues: CASSSGQVATQYF. CDR3 sequence (DNA): TGTGCCAGCAGTTCGGGACAGGTGGCGACCCAGTACTTC.

The chain links TRBV12-3 or TRBV12-4 to TRBJ1-2, with D possibly TRBD1 on 5 matching bases. V was trimmed by 3 bases and J by 7 bases, leaving 12 bases between them. This CDR3 has 13 amino acids. The CDR3 DNA reads TGTGCCAGCAGTTTTGGGGCGTTCTCTGGCTACACCTTC. It encodes CASSFGAFSGYTF.

This clone was seen only a few times. This chain joins TRBV5-4 and TRBJ1-1, with 7 bases matching TRBD1. J lost 5 bases, V lost 1 base, and 2 bases had no gene match. The CDR3 spans 13 residues. Germline-derived CDR1 and CDR2 are SGHNT and YYREEE (reference sequence). CDR3 sequence: CASSLQGGTEAFF. The CDR3 DNA reads TGTGCCAGCAGCTTGCAGGGGGGAACTGAAGCTTTCTTT.

The chain joins TRBV9 to TRBJ2-1, with TRBD2 matching 11 bases. With 0 bases clipped from V and 6 bases from J, the junction kept 5 bases outside the gene matches. The CDR3 spans 16 residues. Germline CDR1 is SGDLS and CDR2 is YYNGEE. The DNA of the CDR3 is TGTGCCAGCAGCGTAGAGGCTAGCGGGGGGTTCAATGAGCAGTTCTTC. Amino acid sequence: CASSVEASGGFNEQFF.

This clone was found once. The rearrangement joins TRBV4-3 to TRBJ2-5; 11 bases fit TRBD2. The CDR3 covers 17 residues. Trimming cost V 0 bases and J 6 bases; bases outside gene matches: 9. Germline loops: CDR1 LGHNA, CDR2 YSLEER. CDR3 in amino acids: CASSQDISSGGLKTQYF. The CDR3 DNA is TGCGCCAGCAGCCAAGATATTTCTAGCGGGGGGTTAAAGACCCAGTACTTC.

V and J are TRBV29-1 and TRBJ1-6; D may be TRBD1 (6 bases). Germline CDR1 reads SQVTM; CDR2 reads ANQGSEA. This CDR3 comprises 12 residues. Between the trimmed V and J ends, which lost 6 bases and 7 bases, there was a span of 10 bases. The CDR3 bases are TGCAGCGTGAGTCAGGGGAATTCACCCCTCCACTTT. Translating it yields CSVSQGNSPLHF.

The chain has TRBV30 and TRBJ1-5, with a tentative D call TRBD1 (6 bases). Trimming took 0 bases from V and 5 from J, leaving 14 bases between them. Per germline, CDR1 GTSNPN and CDR2 SVGIG (reference sequence). CDR3 length: 15 residues. DNA for the CDR3: TGTGCCTGGAGTGTAGCCCCCCGGACAGATCAGCCCCAGCATTTT. Translated, it gives CAWSVAPRTDQPQHF.

CDR3 nucleotides: TGTGCCAGCAGCTTACAGGGTTCCCGGTCTGGGGCCAACGTCCTGACTTTC. Amino acids: CASSLQGSRSGANVLTF. This sequence joins TRBV7-3 and TRBJ2-6; D possibly corresponds to TRBD1 (5 bases). V was trimmed by 2 bases and J by 1 base, leaving 12 bases between them. The germline V gene has CDR1 SGHTA and CDR2 FQGTGA. CDR3 size: 17 residues.

This rearrangement joins TRBV3-1 (or the pseudogene TRBV3-2) to TRBJ1-6; D unresolved. The germline CDR1 and CDR2 sequences are LGHDT and YNNKEL (reference sequence). CDR3 size: 16 residues. V gave up 0 bases and J gave up 3 bases, with 9 bases separating them. The CDR3, as DNA: TGTGCCAGCAGCCAAGATCCGGGGTTCTATAATTCACCCCTCCACTTT. This encodes CASSQDPGFYNSPLHF.

V is TRBV4-3 and J is TRBJ1-1; 10 bases match TRBD1. J lost 8 bases, V lost 5 bases, and 11 bases had no gene match. CDR3 length: 15 amino acids. Germline V gives CDR1 LGHNA, CDR2 YSLEER. The CDR3, as DNA: TGCGCCAGCAGCGTACTACCCCGGGACAGGGGAGAAGCTTTCTTT. Translating it yields CASSVLPRDRGEAFF.

The J gene is TRBJ2-3, the V gene TRBV14; 13 nucleotides match TRBD2. CDR1 and CDR2 from the germline V gene are SGHDN and FVKESK. J lost 2 bases, V lost 3 bases, and 5 bases had no gene match. The CDR3 length is 17 residues. CDR3 amino acids: CASSHSGLAGLTDTQYF. CDR3 DNA sequence: TGTGCCAGCAGCCACTCGGGACTAGCGGGACTCACAGATACGCAGTATTTT. Full variable domain (rest looked up from reference TRBV14 and TRBJ2-3): EAGVTQFPSHSVIEKGQTVTLRCDPISGHDNLYWYRRVMGKEIKFLLHFVKESKQDESGMPNNRFLAERTGGTYSTLKVQPAELEDSGVYFCASSHSGLAGLTDTQYFGPGTRLTVL.

The rearrangement uses TRBV19 and TRBJ2-1; 8 bases match TRBD2. V shed 0 bases, J shed 1 base, and the junction held 8 bases outside the gene matches. Germline assignment: CDR1 LNHDA and CDR2 SQIVND (reference sequence). The CDR3 loop spans 18 amino acids. For the CDR3, the DNA is TGTGCCAGTAGTATAGATAGTTCGGGAGGGCGGTCCTACAATGAGCAGTTCTTC. Residues: CASSIDSSGGRSYNEQFF.

This sequence joins TRBV3-1 (or the pseudogene TRBV3-2) and TRBJ1-2; D is unresolved. CDR3 length equals 13 residues. CDR1 and CDR2 from the germline V gene are LGHDT and YNNKEL (reference sequence). The ends were cut back, 2 bases at V and 5 bases at J, with 9 bases in the middle. The DNA for the CDR3 is TGTGCCAGCAGCCAAATCCCAGAATATGGCTACACCTTC. It translates to CASSQIPEYGYTF.

V usage is TRBV29-1 and J usage is TRBJ2-3; 7 bases align to TRBD2. The CDR3 is made up of 12 amino acids. With V trimmed by 6 bases and J by 2 bases, 2 bases remained unmatched. Per the germline V gene, CDR1 is SQVTM and CDR2 is ANQGSEA. The CDR3 region has the DNA TGCAGCGTGAGCGGGACCACAGATACGCAGTATTTT. This codes for CSVSGTTDTQYF.